This entry lists 30 T cell receptor beta chains sequenced from one sample in a study of T cell repertoires in cytomegalovirus infection. Antigens for these TCRs are unknown. From the reads, TCRdb called clonotypes with MiXCR, one entry per CDR3 protein. The sample carries about 570,000 distinct CDR3 sequences, just under 40% recorded once. The sequencing used cultured PBMCs, collected from culture after CMV antigen stimulation. These receptors came from a human donor in good health (CMV status not recorded). Some clones in this sample may be carry-over from other donors' samples.

CDR3 nucleotide sequence: TGTGCCAGCGTTAACGGCCAATTCCAGACCCAGTACTTC. Protein sequence: CASVNGQFQTQYF. The chain couples TRBV6-6 to TRBJ2-5; D gene uncertain. Germline assignment: CDR1 MNHNY and CDR2 SVGAGI (reference sequence). Trimming removed 8 bases from V and 6 bases from J, with 16 bases in between. There are 13 residues in the CDR3.

This clonotype has just a few counts. This chain connects TRBV5-4 to TRBJ1-1; unclear D gene. V lost 0 bases, J lost 9 bases, and 9 bases lay in between. This CDR3 has 12 amino acids. The germline gives CDR1 SGHNT, CDR2 YYREEE (reference sequence). CDR3 sequence reads: CASSLDGAKAFF. CDR3 sequence (DNA): TGTGCCAGCAGCTTGGATGGCGCCAAAGCTTTCTTT.

This clonotype showed up just a few times. CDR3 protein: CASSSVGPLQPQHF. CDR3 sequence (DNA): TGTGCCAGCAGTTCAGTGGGTCCCCTTCAGCCCCAGCATTTT. V is TRBV12-3 or TRBV12-4 and J is TRBJ1-5; D unclear. The CDR3 is 14 amino acids. Trimming took off 4 bases at V and 6 bases at J, with 13 bases between the two ends.

This chain joins TRBV28 and TRBJ1-2; unclear D gene. The V end lost 3 bases, the J end lost 4 bases, and 15 bases lay between the germline ends. This CDR3 has 15 amino acids. Per the germline V gene, CDR1 is MDHEN and CDR2 is SYDVKM. DNA for the CDR3: TGTGCCAGCAGTTTCGACCCCACGGGGATCTATGGCTACACCTTC. This sequence encodes CASSFDPTGIYGYTF.

The J gene is TRBJ2-3, the V gene TRBV12-3 or TRBV12-4; D gene unclear. The V end lost 0 bases, the J end lost 4 bases, and 5 bases lay between the germline ends. The CDR3 runs to 13 residues. The CDR3 DNA is TGTGCCAGCAGTTTAGCGCTCCCAGATACGCAGTATTTT. It is translated as CASSLALPDTQYF.

The chain has TRBV19 and TRBJ1-1; D may be TRBD1 (6 bases). CDR1 LNHDA and CDR2 SQIVND come from the germline V gene (reference sequence). V was shortened by 3 bases and J by 8 bases, with 13 bases between the two germline ends. The CDR3 is 13 amino acids. CDR3 nucleotide sequence: TGTGCCAGTAGTATCGGGACACTCACCGAAGCTTTCTTT. Amino acids: CASSIGTLTEAFF.

The chain uses TRBV19 and TRBJ2-5; 14 nucleotides match TRBD2. Germline-derived CDR1 and CDR2 are LNHDA and SQIVND (reference sequence). The CDR3 has 15 residues. Unmatched junction bases numbered 3, after V lost 5 bases and J lost 4 bases. CDR3 sequence (DNA): TGTGCCAGTAGTTTCGGGACTAGCGGGGGAGAGACCCAGTACTTC. It is translated as CASSFGTSGGETQYF.

The V gene is TRBV6-2 or TRBV6-3, the J gene TRBJ2-1; 12 bases line up with TRBD2. Per the germline V gene, CDR1 is MNHEY and CDR2 is SVGEGT. CDR3 size: 13 residues. J lost 9 bases, V lost 6 bases, and 3 bases had no gene match. The CDR3 DNA reads as TGTGCCAGCAGGGGGACTAGCGGGTTTGAGCAGTTCTTC. Residues: CASRGTSGFEQFF.

V and J are TRBV7-2 and TRBJ2-3; no clear D gene. This CDR3 region has 14 residues. V shed 4 bases and J shed 2 bases, with 10 bases lying between them. Per the germline V gene, CDR1 is SGHTA and CDR2 is FQGNSA. The chain's CDR3 is CASSSDGFTDTQYF. Here the CDR3 DNA reads TGTGCCAGCAGCTCGGACGGATTCACAGATACGCAGTATTTT.

V usage is TRBV9 and J usage is TRBJ2-2; 11 nucleotides match TRBD2. Germline V gene data show CDR1 as SGDLS and CDR2 as YYNGEE. The ends lost 4 bases at V and 0 bases at J; junction bases unmatched: 11. The CDR3 spans 19 residues. CDR3 residues: CASSQTILAGETNTGELFF. CDR3 in DNA: TGTGCCAGCAGCCAAACCATACTAGCGGGAGAGACGAACACCGGGGAGCTGTTTTTT.

The chain carries TRBV5-1 and TRBJ2-7, with 7 positions matching TRBD1. CDR1 is SGHRS and CDR2 is YFSETQ in the germline V gene. The J segment lost 2 bases and the V segment lost 4 bases, leaving 6 bases of the junction unmatched. The CDR3 covers 14 residues. The CDR3 loop is CASSPSDRPYEQYF. The CDR3 coding sequence is TGCGCCAGCAGCCCTTCGGACAGGCCCTACGAGCAGTACTTC.

The table lists this clonotype with many counts. This chain connects TRBV7-2 to TRBJ2-7, with a tentative D call TRBD2 (5 bases). The CDR3 contains 15 residues. Looked up from germline, CDR1 is SGHTA and CDR2 is FQGNSA. The V end lost 4 bases, the J end lost 3 bases, and 16 bases lay between the germline ends. DNA of the CDR3: TGTGCCAGCAGCTCAGTACAGTGGGCGGGCTACGAGCAGTACTTC. Amino acids: CASSSVQWAGYEQYF.

For this clonotype: The germline gene is not matched at one end of the junction; a read error may be the cause. This CDR3 reads CASSEPRLADTDAQYF. CDR3 in DNA: TGCGCCAGCAGTGAGCCCCGACTAGCGGACACAGATGCGCAGTATTTT. The rearrangement links TRBV10-2 to TRBJ2-3; TRBD2 matches 9 bases. The CDR3 is made up of 16 amino acids. Germline CDR1 WSHSY, CDR2 SAAADI.

This clonotype has just a few counts. At one end, the junction sequence differs from germline, possibly due to a read error. This chain uses TRBV7-2 with TRBJ2-1; D remains ambiguous. Germline V gene sequence: CDR1 SGHTA, CDR2 FQGNSA. The CDR3 sequence is 12 residues long. The CDR3, as DNA: TGTGCCAGCAGCTTAGATTTCGTAATCGTTACCTTC. It specifies CASSLDFVIVTF.

The chain links TRBV10-3 to TRBJ1-1; D ambiguous. The V gene's germline CDR1 is ENHRY and CDR2 SYGVKD. V lost 8 bases to trimming and J lost 3 bases, with 19 bases between them. The CDR3 is made up of 15 amino acids. The CDR3 DNA is TGTGCCATCTCCCCGCCCGGAGCGAGGGACACTGAAGCTTTCTTT. Its protein is CAISPPGARDTEAFF.

This rearrangement joins TRBV12-3 or TRBV12-4 to TRBJ2-5; D not resolved. V lost 2 bases, J lost 5 bases, and 15 bases lay in between. The CDR3 length is 15 residues. The CDR3 spells CASSLRQPNLETQYF. CDR3 sequence (DNA): TGTGCCAGCAGTTTACGGCAACCAAATCTGGAGACCCAGTACTTC.

The CDR3 region is CASSLLQGQYGYTF. The CDR3 DNA reads as TGTGCCAGCAGCTTATTACAGGGGCAGTATGGCTACACCTTC. The V gene is TRBV7-2, the J gene TRBJ1-2; 7 bases agree with TRBD1. Germline CDR1 reads SGHTA; CDR2 reads FQGNSA. V lost 2 bases and J lost 5; bases outside the gene matches: 5. This CDR3 has 14 residues.

The chain joins TRBV7-8 to TRBJ1-1; D is possibly TRBD1 (5 bases). The CDR3 runs 14 residues. V was clipped by 2 bases and J by 11 bases, with 18 bases between them. CDR1 is SGHVS and CDR2 is FQNEAQ in the germline V gene. The CDR3 is CASSLNRDLPGAFF. In DNA form, the CDR3 reads TGTGCCAGCAGCTTAAATCGGGACTTACCAGGGGCTTTCTTT.

This clonotype was observed a few times. The V and J genes are TRBV6-2 or TRBV6-3 and TRBJ2-1; 11 bases line up with TRBD2. The J segment lost 1 base and the V segment lost 5 bases, leaving 13 bases of the junction unmatched. CDR1 and CDR2 (germline): MNHEY, SVGEGT. CDR3 length: 19 amino acids. For the CDR3, the DNA is TGTGCCAGCAGTCACGGGACTAGCGGCCGCTTAAGGTCCTACAATGAGCAGTTCTTC. Protein product: CASSHGTSGRLRSYNEQFF.

This clonotype was picked up a small number of times. The chain joins TRBV4-1 to TRBJ1-6; possibly TRBD1 for D (6 bases). Germline lookup yields CDR1 MGHRA and CDR2 YSYEKL. The V end lost 0 bases, the J end lost 15 bases, and 15 bases lay between the germline ends. This CDR3 region has 14 residues. As DNA, the CDR3 is TGCGCCAGCAGCCAAGACGGGGGGGCCTCGGGCCTCCACTTT. It yields the protein CASSQDGGASGLHF.

Only a few counts were recorded for this clonotype. This chain uses TRBV20-1 with TRBJ1-6; possible D gene TRBD1, 5 bases. Germline CDR1 is DFQATT and CDR2 is SNEGSKA (reference sequence). Trimming left V 3 bases short and J 9 bases short, with 12 bases between. This CDR3 has 13 amino acids. The CDR3 protein is CSARDNPSSPLHF. The DNA for the CDR3 is TGCAGTGCTAGGGACAATCCGAGTTCACCCCTCCACTTT.

This clonotype was counted between two and nine times. J is TRBJ2-7 and V is TRBV7-9; TRBD2 might be the D (6 bases). The CDR3 totals 14 residues. V was clipped by 4 bases and J by 3 bases, with 13 bases between them. The germline V gene has CDR1 SEHNR and CDR2 FQNEAQ (reference sequence). The CDR3 loop reads CASSSAGPSYEQYF. CDR3 nucleotide sequence: TGTGCCAGCAGCTCCGCGGGACCAAGCTACGAGCAGTACTTC.

V is TRBV7-6 and J is TRBJ2-7; 7 nucleotides align to TRBD2. CDR1 is SGHVS and CDR2 is FNYEAQ in the germline V gene. J was trimmed by 0 bases and V by 5 bases; bases with no gene match: 7. This CDR3 has 15 residues. This chain's CDR3 is CASSRGGGLSYEQYF. The CDR3 DNA sequence: TGTGCCAGCAGCAGGGGCGGGGGACTCTCCTACGAGCAGTACTTC.

This clonotype was counted only a few times. V is TRBV7-2 and J is TRBJ2-5; no reliable D call. V was cut by 3 bases and J by 1 base, with 9 bases left in between. The CDR3 has 14 residues. Looked up from germline, CDR1 is SGHTA and CDR2 is FQGNSA. CDR3 loop: CASSFLSSQETQYF. The CDR3 nucleotides read TGTGCCAGCAGCTTTCTCAGTAGCCAAGAGACCCAGTACTTC.

This clonotype was seen a handful of times. The rearrangement links TRBV19 to TRBJ2-3, with D perhaps matching TRBD1 or TRBD2 (6 bases each). The V and J ends lost 10 bases and 1 base respectively, with 15 bases between them. This CDR3 has 14 residues. Per germline, CDR1 LNHDA and CDR2 SQIVND (reference sequence). The CDR3 reads CAIRPRGGTDTQYF. CDR3 DNA: TGTGCCATCCGACCAAGGGGGGGCACAGATACGCAGTATTTT.

V is TRBV6-2 or TRBV6-3 and J is TRBJ2-7; possibly TRBD2 for D (6 bases). Germline CDR1 and CDR2: MNHEY and SVGEGT. V lost 10 bases, J lost 7 bases, and 14 bases lay in between. This CDR3 region has 11 residues. The CDR3 DNA follows: TGTGCCACACGATCCCGGGGGGAGCAGTACTTC. Translation: CATRSRGEQYF.

J is TRBJ2-7 and V is TRBV12-3 or TRBV12-4, with D possibly being TRBD1 (8 bases). V dropped 7 bases and J dropped 3 bases, with 16 bases sitting between them. The CDR3 runs 14 residues. CDR3 nucleotide sequence: TGTGCCAGCAACCAACAGGGGGGGGACTACGAGCAGTACTTC. It codes for CASNQQGGDYEQYF.

V gene TRBV15 combines with J gene TRBJ1-5, with TRBD1 matching 10 bases. The CDR3 totals 15 residues. Trimming at V came to 0 bases and at J to 6 bases, leaving 2 bases not matched to a gene. From germline, CDR1 is LNHNV and CDR2 YYDKDF (reference sequence). CDR3 nucleotide sequence: TGTGCCACCAGCAGAGAGACAGGGGGCGGTCAGCCCCAGCATTTT. Amino acid sequence: CATSRETGGGQPQHF.

This chain connects TRBV12-3 or TRBV12-4 to TRBJ2-2; D uncertain. V was trimmed by 7 bases and J by 1 base, leaving 7 bases between them. There are 13 residues in the CDR3. CDR3 residues: CASTRKNTGELFF. The DNA for the CDR3 is TGTGCCAGCACTAGAAAGAACACCGGGGAGCTGTTTTTT.

The chain combines TRBV4-2 with TRBJ1-2, with 8 positions matching TRBD1. Trimming at V came to 3 bases and at J to 8 bases, leaving 14 bases not matched to a gene. The CDR3 consists of 16 residues. The germline V gene has CDR1 LGHNA and CDR2 YNFKEQ. DNA for the CDR3: TGTGCCAGCAGCCAGTCACCCGGGACAGGCCCTGCGGGCTACACCTTC. As protein: CASSQSPGTGPAGYTF.